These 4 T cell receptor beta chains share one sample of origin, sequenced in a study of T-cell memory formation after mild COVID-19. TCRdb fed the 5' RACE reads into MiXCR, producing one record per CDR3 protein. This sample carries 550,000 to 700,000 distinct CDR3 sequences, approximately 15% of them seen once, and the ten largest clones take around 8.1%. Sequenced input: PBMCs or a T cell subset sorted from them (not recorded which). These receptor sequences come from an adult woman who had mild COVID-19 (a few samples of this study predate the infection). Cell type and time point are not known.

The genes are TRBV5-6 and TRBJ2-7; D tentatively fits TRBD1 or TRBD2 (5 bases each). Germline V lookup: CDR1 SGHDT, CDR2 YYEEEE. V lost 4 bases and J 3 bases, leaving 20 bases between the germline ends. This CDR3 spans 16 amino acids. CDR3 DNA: TGTGCCAGCAGCGGACCGGGACGACGGGTGCTCTACGAGCAGTACTTC. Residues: CASSGPGRRVLYEQYF.

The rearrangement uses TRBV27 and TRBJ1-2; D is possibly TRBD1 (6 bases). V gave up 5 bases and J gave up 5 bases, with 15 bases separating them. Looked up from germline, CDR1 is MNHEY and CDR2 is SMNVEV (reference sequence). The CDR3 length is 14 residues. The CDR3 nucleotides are TGTGCCAGCAGTCCCCCAGGGGACTCGTATGGCTACACCTTC. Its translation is CASSPPGDSYGYTF.

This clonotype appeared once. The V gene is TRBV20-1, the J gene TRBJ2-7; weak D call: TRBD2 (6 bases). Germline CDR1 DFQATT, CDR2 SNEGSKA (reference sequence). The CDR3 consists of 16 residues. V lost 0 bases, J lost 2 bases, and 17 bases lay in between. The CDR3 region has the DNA TGCAGTGCTAGAGATCGAAGGGCGGGGTCTACCTACGAGCAGTACTTC. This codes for CSARDRRAGSTYEQYF.

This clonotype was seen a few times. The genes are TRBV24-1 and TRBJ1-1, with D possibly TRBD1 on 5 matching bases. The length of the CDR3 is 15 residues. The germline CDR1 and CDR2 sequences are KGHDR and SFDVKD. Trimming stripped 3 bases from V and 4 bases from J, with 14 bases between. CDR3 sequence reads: CATSDPKRGGTEAFF. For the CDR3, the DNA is TGTGCCACCAGTGATCCAAAGAGGGGCGGCACTGAAGCTTTCTTT.